Below are 11 T cell receptor beta chains sequenced from a single sample in a study of T cells in narcolepsy. This table comes from immunoSEQ multiplex PCR, and its TCRdb copy is limited to in-frame clones, with some not included. The sample consists of tens of thousands of clones, roughly 85% of them appearing once. Sequenced sample: memory (CD45RA-) CD4+ T cells from blood. Receptors were obtained from a human donor in good health.

The rearrangement links TRBV28 to TRBJ2-1, with 10 positions matching TRBD2. Looked up from germline, CDR1 is MDHEN and CDR2 is SYDVKM. With V trimmed by 7 bases and J by 8 bases, 11 bases remained unmatched. The CDR3 is 15 amino acids. In DNA, the CDR3 is TGTGCCAGCACCCCAGGCAGCGGGAGGGTGGATGAGCAGTTCTTC. Translation: CASTPGSGRVDEQFF.

The V call is TRBV28, the J call TRBJ2-1; a weak D match, TRBD2 (5 bases). The V and J ends lost 6 bases and 4 bases respectively, with 10 bases between them. Germline V gene sequence: CDR1 MDHEN, CDR2 SYDVKM. This CDR3 is 13 amino acids long. This chain's CDR3 is CASSLLEYNEQFF. CDR3 nucleotide sequence: TGTGCCAGCAGCTTACTAGAATACAATGAGCAGTTCTTC. Supplemented by reference TRBV28 and TRBJ2-1, the full variable domain reads DVKVTQSSRYLVKRTGEKVFLECVQDMDHENMFWYRQDPGLGLRLIYFSYDVKMKEKGDIPEGYSVSREKKERFSLILESASTNQTSMYLCASSLLEYNEQFFGPGTRLTVL.

The rearrangement links TRBV5-1 to TRBJ2-7; 9 nucleotides line up with TRBD1. Trimming removed 3 bases from V and 4 bases from J; junction bases left unmatched: 11. CDR3 length equals 16 residues. In germline, CDR1 is SGHRS, CDR2 YFSETQ. The CDR3, as DNA: TGCGCCAGCAGCTGGGGTTCCGGGGACAGGGTTTACGAGCAGTACTTC. Translated: CASSWGSGDRVYEQYF.

Turning to this clone: A read error may account for a junction end that differs from germline. The CDR3 nucleotides read TGTGCCAACAGCCCGACCCAGGGACAGGGCTACGAGCAGTACTTC. Encoded protein: CANSPTQGQGYEQYF. J is TRBJ2-7 and V is TRBV7-8, with TRBD1 matching 9 bases. Germline CDR1 SGHVS, CDR2 FQNEAQ. This CDR3 comprises 15 residues.

A few counts support this clone. This rearrangement joins TRBV6-4 to TRBJ2-1; 8 bases line up with TRBD2. There are 16 residues in the CDR3. The germline CDR1 and CDR2 sequences are MRHNA and SNTAGT. Unmatched junction bases numbered 5, after V lost 0 bases and J lost 4 bases. CDR3 DNA: TGTGCCAGCAGTGACTCGACTAGCGCGACTTACAATGAGCAGTTCTTC. Translation: CASSDSTSATYNEQFF.

V usage is TRBV11-2 and J usage is TRBJ2-7; 7 bases agree with TRBD2. The CDR3 sequence is 16 residues long. CDR1 and CDR2 from the germline V gene are SGHAT and FQNNGV. V gave up 2 bases and J gave up 1 base; unmatched junction bases: 8. CDR3 coding DNA: TGTGCCAGCAGCTTAAGGGGCGGGAGTGGGTCCTACGAGCAGTACTTC. This translates into CASSLRGGSGSYEQYF.

The chain uses TRBV5-1 and TRBJ1-1, with TRBD1 matching 9 bases. The length of the CDR3 is 15 residues. V gave up 4 bases and J gave up 4 bases; unmatched junction bases: 8. Germline values: CDR1 SGHRS, CDR2 YFSETQ. CDR3 in amino acids: CASSAGQGPTTEAFF. The CDR3 nucleotides read TGCGCCAGCAGCGCCGGACAGGGGCCGACCACTGAAGCTTTCTTT.

This chain uses TRBV27 with TRBJ2-3; weak D call: TRBD2 (6 bases). Germline values: CDR1 MNHEY, CDR2 SMNVEV (reference sequence). The CDR3 is made up of 17 amino acids. Trimming removed 5 bases at V and 1 base at J, with 19 bases between. This CDR3 is CASSIGGNAVGTDTQYF. The DNA of the CDR3 is TGTGCCAGCAGTATTGGAGGGAACGCGGTCGGCACAGATACGCAGTATTTT.

The chain has TRBV2 and TRBJ2-1; 9 nucleotides agree with TRBD2. The V gene's germline CDR1 is SNHLY and CDR2 FYNNEI. This CDR3 has 15 amino acids. After removal of 6 bases from V and 1 base from J, the junction contained 4 bases not matched to a gene. This chain's CDR3 is CASRGLAGSYNEQFF. DNA for the CDR3: TGTGCCAGCAGGGGGCTAGCGGGATCCTACAATGAGCAGTTCTTC. Based on the CDR3 plus reference TRBV2 and TRBJ2-1, the full variable domain is EPEVTQTPSHQVTQMGQEVILRCVPISNHLYFYWYRQILGQKVEFLVSFYNNEISEKSEIFDDQFSVERPDGSNFTLKIRSTKLEDSAMYFCASRGLAGSYNEQFFGPGTRLTVL.

J is TRBJ1-5 and V is TRBV13; perhaps TRBD1 as D (5 bases). The CDR3 is 15 residues long. The ends were cut back, 0 bases at V and 6 bases at J, with 12 bases in the middle. Germline CDR1 is PRHDT and CDR2 is FYEKMQ (reference sequence). For the CDR3, the DNA is TGTGCCAGCAGCTTAGGTTCAGGGAAATTTCAGCCCCAGCATTTT. Translating it yields CASSLGSGKFQPQHF.

V is TRBV20-1 and J is TRBJ2-5; D perhaps matches TRBD1 (6 bases). V lost 5 bases and J lost 5, with 9 bases in between. Looked up from germline, CDR1 is DFQATT and CDR2 is SNEGSKA (reference sequence). This CDR3 comprises 11 residues. The CDR3 is CSAGTPETQYF. The CDR3 DNA reads as TGCAGTGCTGGGACACCTGAGACCCAGTACTTC.